The source of this T cell receptor beta chain is a study of blood T cell repertoires in COVID-19 (dated by TCRdb to about 2020). In terms of the full investigation: Samples covering the acute and convalescent phases of COVID-19 were provided by collaborators in the United States, Italy and Spain. The samples were drawn from two sources: the first 160 participants of the ongoing ImmuneRACE study, and 1,200 or so subjects contributed by 6 global collaborators. Where available, HLA class I and class II types were obtained from metadata supplied by the sample provider rather than from assay-based typing. The material from the prospective study consisted of cDNA or gDNA derived from T cells, B-cell-depleted T cells, or PBMCs. Subjects who had been exposed to COVID-19, were actively infected with it, or had recovered from it provided the deeply sampled blood TCRbeta repertoires that made up the dataset. A de-identified subject ID, COVID-19 status, age in years and sex were almost always included in the sample metadata. A freely available public database, intended as a resource for researchers studying the immune response to SARS-CoV-2, is where the repertoires were released.

The junction carries 16 bases between V and J, which are trimmed by 1 base and 6 bases respectively. CDR1 and CDR2, per the germline V gene, are MGHRA and YSYEKL. The CDR3 contains 16 residues, cysteine and phenylalanine counted. Just the 48-base CDR3 DNA is kept, in frame starting at base 1. Whole blood was collected in K2EDTA tubes by collaborating institutions according to the institutions' own protocols. For TCRbeta analysis, collaborator samples were shipped as frozen whole blood, as isolated PBMCs, or as DNA extracted from either sample type. The immunoSEQ Assay, a bias-controlled multiplex PCR, was used to amplify TCRbeta CDR3 regions from genomic DNA. On the authors' methods: The number of nucleated cells in each sample was estimated by amplification of reference gene primers within the assay. To quantify the absolute abundance of each unique TCRbeta CDR3 rearrangement, sequence reads were collapsed and filtered. For each sample, productive Simpson clonality was calculated by taking the square root of Simpson's diversity index across productive rearrangements. TCRdb provides this immuneACCESS table in a form limited to in-frame rearrangements. Some clones are lacking; in checked studies, under half of them reflect an unresolved V gene, and why the rest are absent is not known. V and J calls and clone size are copied from that table; D and trimming were computed from the DNA. This sample lists 100,000 to 120,000 clones; around 83% were detected once. The top ten constitute 3.4% of the sample.

The investigation overall reported the following: Clinical and demographic metadata were provided uncurated, with the amount varying by source and participant.

With regard to this clone: The antigen it recognizes is unknown. The record has no base qualities; no much larger clone is one base away.

Sequencing was performed on peripheral blood. Recombination linked TRBV4-1 to TRBJ1-5; TRBD1 is a weak D gene call, 5 bases matching. This clonotype originated in a middle-aged man with acute or convalescent COVID-19. The CDR3 is CASSQVWQGIGQPQHF. The sequence in DNA is TGCGCCAGCAGCCAAGTGTGGCAGGGTATAGGTCAGCCCCAGCATTTT.